The clone carrying this TCR beta chain was observed a few times. In germline, CDR1 is SGHNT, CDR2 YYREEE (reference sequence). V gave up 3 bases and J gave up 4 bases, with 8 bases separating them. The CDR3 runs 12 residues. TCRbeta library preparation incorporated unique molecular identifiers. One entry per CDR3 protein results from TCRdb running MiXCR on the PCR reads. Of hundreds of thousands of distinct CDR3 sequences listed, 8% to 9.5% are singletons. The data derive from a study of T-cell reconstitution after alpha-beta-depleted transplantation in children. Sequencing was performed on PBMCs from the stem cell graft donor, taken from the stem cell graft. The TCR was taken from a human donor who donated a stem cell graft to a child with acute lymphoblastic leukemia. The genes are TRBV5-4 and TRBJ2-7, with D hard to call. The CDR3 region is CASSSPPYEQYF. In nucleotides, the CDR3 is TGTGCCAGCAGCTCGCCTCCTTACGAGCAGTACTTC. Combining the CDR3 with reference TRBV5-4 and TRBJ2-7 gives the whole variable domain ETGVTQSPTHLIKTRGQQVTLRCSSQSGHNTVSWYQQALGQGPQFIFQYYREEENGRGNFPPRFSGLQFPNYSSELNVNALELDDSALYLCASSSPPYEQYFGPGTRLTVT.